The entry that follows covers one T cell receptor (beta chain) sequence. The antigen it binds to is not known. Within one base of it there is no much larger clone, and no base qualities were kept. These data are taken from a study of T cell changes during pregnancy in multiple sclerosis (dated by TCRdb to the late 2010s). About the study as a whole: In women with multiple sclerosis, the researchers looked at how the T cell repertoire shifted as pregnancy progressed.

Cut back by 7 bases and 0 bases, the V and J ends lie 10 bases apart. The CDR3 numbers 13 residues from cysteine through phenylalanine. Only the CDR3 portion is preserved as DNA: 39 bases, with reading frame beginning at the first base. CDR1 and CDR2 (LNHDA, SQIVND) derive from the germline V gene (reference sequence). To prepare the library, the immunoSEQ multiplex PCR assay was applied. This immuneACCESS table, as held by TCRdb, lists in-frame sequences with V and J called but not all clones. Of the missing ones, under half trace to an unresolved V gene in checked studies; the others have no known cause. The sample profile shows around 120,000 clones; approximately 93% of them were found once. The leading ten clones occupy about 3% of the sample.

The chain joins TRBV19 to TRBJ2-7, with the identity of the D gene unclear. The TCR was taken from a female donor with multiple sclerosis, enrolled in a pregnancy study. The sample consisted of peripheral blood, taken after pregnancy. The DNA sequence is TGTGCCAGTATGAACGCCGGCTCCTACGAGCAGTACTTC. Translation gives CASMNAGSYEQYF.